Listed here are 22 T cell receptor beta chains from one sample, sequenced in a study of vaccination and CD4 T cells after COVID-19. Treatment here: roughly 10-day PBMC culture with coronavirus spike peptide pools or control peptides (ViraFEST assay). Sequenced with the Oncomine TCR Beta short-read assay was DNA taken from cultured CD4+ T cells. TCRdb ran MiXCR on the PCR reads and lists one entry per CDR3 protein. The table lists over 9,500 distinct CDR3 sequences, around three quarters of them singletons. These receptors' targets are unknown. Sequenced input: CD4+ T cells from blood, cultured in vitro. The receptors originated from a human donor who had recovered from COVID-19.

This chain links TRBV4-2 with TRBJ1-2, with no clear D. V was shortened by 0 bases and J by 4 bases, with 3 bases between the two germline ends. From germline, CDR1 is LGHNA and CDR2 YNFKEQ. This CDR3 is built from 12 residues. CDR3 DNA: TGTGCCAGCAGCCAAGACCGCTATGGCTACACCTTC. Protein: CASSQDRYGYTF.

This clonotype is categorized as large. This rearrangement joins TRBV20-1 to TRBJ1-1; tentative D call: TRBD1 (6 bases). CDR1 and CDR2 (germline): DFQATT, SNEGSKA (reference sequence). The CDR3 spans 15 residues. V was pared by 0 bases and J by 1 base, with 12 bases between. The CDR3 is CSARDARGGNTEAFF. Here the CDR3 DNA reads TGCAGTGCTAGAGACGCTAGGGGGGGGAACACTGAAGCTTTCTTT.

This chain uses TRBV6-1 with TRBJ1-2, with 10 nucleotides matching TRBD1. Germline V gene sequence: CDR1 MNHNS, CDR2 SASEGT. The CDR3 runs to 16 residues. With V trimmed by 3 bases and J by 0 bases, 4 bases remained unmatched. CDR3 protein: CASSDPGTGANYGYTF. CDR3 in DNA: TGTGCCAGCAGTGACCCCGGGACAGGGGCTAACTATGGCTACACCTTC.

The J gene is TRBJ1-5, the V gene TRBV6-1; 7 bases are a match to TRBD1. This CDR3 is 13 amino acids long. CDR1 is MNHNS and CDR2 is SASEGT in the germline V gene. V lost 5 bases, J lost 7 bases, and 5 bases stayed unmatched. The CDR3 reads CASSRQGRQPQHF. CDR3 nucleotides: TGTGCCAGCAGTCGACAGGGCAGACAGCCCCAGCATTTT.

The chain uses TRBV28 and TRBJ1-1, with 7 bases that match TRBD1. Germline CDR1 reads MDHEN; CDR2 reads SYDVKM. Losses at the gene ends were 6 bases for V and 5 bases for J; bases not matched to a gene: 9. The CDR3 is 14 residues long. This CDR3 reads CASSSQGGRTEAFF. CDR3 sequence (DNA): TGTGCCAGCAGCTCCCAGGGGGGTCGGACTGAAGCTTTCTTT.

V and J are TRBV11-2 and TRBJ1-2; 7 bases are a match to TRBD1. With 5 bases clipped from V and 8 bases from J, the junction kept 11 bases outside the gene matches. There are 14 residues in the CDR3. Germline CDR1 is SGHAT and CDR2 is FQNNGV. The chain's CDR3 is CASSRNRGTAGYTF. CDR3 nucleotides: TGTGCCAGCAGCCGGAACAGGGGTACGGCAGGCTACACCTTC.

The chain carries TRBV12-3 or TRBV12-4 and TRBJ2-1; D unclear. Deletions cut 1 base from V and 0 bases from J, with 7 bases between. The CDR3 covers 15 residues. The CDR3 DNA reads TGTGCCAGCAGTTTAGACAGCGCCTCCTACAATGAGCAGTTCTTC. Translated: CASSLDSASYNEQFF.

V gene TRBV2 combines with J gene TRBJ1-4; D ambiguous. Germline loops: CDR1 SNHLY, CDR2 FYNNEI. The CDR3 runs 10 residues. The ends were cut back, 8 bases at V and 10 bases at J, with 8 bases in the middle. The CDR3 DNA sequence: TGTGCCAGCCTCGGGTTAAAACTGTTTTTT. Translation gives CASLGLKLFF.

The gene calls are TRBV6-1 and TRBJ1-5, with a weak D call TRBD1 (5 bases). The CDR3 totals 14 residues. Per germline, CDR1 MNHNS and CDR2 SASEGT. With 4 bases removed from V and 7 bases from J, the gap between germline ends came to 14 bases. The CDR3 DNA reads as TGTGCCAGCAGTGTAGGAGGCTGGGGGCAGCCCCAGCATTTT. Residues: CASSVGGWGQPQHF.

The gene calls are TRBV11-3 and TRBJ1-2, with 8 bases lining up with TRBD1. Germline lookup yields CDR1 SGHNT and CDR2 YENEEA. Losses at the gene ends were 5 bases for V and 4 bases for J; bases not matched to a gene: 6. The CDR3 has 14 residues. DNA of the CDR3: TGTGCCAGCAGCCATTCCCAGGGGGCCTATGGCTACACCTTC. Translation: CASSHSQGAYGYTF. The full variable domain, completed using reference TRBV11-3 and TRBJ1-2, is EAGVVQSPRYKIIEKKQPVAFWCNPISGHNTLYWYLQNLGQGPELLIRYENEEAVDDSQLPKDRFSAERLKGVDSTLKIQPAELGDSAVYLCASSHSQGAYGYTFGSGTRLTVV.

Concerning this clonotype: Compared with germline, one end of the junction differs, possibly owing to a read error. The CDR3 here is CARSAGLGISNQPQHF. CDR3 DNA: TGTGCCCGGAGTGCCGGGCTAGGGATTAGTAATCAGCCCCAGCATTTT. V and J are TRBV30 and TRBJ1-5, with unresolved D. The germline CDR1 and CDR2 sequences are GTSNPN and SVGIG (reference sequence). CDR3 length: 16 residues.

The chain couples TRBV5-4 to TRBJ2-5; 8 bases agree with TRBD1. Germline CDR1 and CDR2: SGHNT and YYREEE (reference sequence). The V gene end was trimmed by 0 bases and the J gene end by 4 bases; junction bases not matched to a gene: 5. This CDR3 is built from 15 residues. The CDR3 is CASSLGGQGRETQYF. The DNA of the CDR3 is TGTGCCAGCAGCTTGGGTGGACAGGGACGAGAGACCCAGTACTTC.

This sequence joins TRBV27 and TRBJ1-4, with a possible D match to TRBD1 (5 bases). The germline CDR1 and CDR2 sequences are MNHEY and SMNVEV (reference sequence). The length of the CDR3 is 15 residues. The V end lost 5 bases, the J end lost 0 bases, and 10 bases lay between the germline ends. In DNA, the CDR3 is TGTGCCAGCAGTGCCGCGGGGCCAACTAATGAAAAACTGTTTTTT. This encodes CASSAAGPTNEKLFF.

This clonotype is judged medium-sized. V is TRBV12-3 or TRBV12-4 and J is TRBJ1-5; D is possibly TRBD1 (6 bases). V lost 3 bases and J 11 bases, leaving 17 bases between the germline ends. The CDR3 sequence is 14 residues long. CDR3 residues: CASSLSGVLGAQHF. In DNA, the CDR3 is TGTGCCAGCAGTTTGTCAGGGGTACTCGGGGCCCAGCATTTT.

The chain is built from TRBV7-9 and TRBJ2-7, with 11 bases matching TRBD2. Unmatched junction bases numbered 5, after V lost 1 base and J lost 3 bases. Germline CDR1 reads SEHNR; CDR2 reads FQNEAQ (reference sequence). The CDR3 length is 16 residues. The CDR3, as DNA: TGTGCCAGCAGCTTAGACCTGGGACTAGCGGTCTACGAGCAGTACTTC. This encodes CASSLDLGLAVYEQYF.

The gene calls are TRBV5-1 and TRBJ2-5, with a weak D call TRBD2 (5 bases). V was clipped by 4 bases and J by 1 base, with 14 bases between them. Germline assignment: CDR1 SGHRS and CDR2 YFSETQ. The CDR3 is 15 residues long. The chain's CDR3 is CASSPRTGSQETQYF. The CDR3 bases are TGCGCCAGCAGCCCCCGGACGGGGAGCCAAGAGACCCAGTACTTC. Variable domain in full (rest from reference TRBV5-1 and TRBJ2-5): KAGVTQTPRYLIKTRGQQVTLSCSPISGHRSVSWYQQTPGQGLQFLFEYFSETQRNKGNFPGRFSGRQFSNSRSEMNVSTLELGDSALYLCASSPRTGSQETQYFGPGTRLLVL.

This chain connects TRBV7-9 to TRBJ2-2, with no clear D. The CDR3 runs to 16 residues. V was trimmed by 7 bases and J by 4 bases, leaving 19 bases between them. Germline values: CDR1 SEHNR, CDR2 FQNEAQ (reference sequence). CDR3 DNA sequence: TGTGCCAGCAAATTATCCGTGGCGTCGACCACCGGGGAGCTGTTTTTT. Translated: CASKLSVASTTGELFF.

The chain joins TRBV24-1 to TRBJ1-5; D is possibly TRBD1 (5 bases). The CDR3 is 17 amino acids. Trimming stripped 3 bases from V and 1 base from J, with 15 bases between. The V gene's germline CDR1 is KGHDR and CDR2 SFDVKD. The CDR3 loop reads CATSDPAATESNQPQHF. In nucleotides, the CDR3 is TGTGCCACCAGTGATCCGGCCGCGACAGAGAGCAATCAGCCCCAGCATTTT.

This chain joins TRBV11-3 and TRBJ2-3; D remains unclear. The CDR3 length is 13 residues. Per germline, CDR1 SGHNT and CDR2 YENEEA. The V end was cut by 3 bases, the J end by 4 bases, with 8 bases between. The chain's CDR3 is CASSFTFADTQYF. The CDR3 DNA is TGTGCCAGCAGCTTTACGTTCGCAGATACGCAGTATTTT.

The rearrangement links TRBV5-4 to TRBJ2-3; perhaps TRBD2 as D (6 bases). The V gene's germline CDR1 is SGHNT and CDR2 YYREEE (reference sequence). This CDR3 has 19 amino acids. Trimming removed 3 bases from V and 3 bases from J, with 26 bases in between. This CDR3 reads CASSWVGGMSGRKTDTQYF. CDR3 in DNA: TGTGCCAGCAGCTGGGTGGGGGGAATGAGTGGGAGGAAGACAGATACGCAGTATTTT.

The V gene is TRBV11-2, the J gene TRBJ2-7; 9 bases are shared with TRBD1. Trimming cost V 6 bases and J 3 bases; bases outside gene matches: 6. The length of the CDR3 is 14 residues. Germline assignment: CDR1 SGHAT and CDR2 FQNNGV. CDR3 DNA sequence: TGTGCCAGCAGGAGACCGGGACAGGGCTACGAGCAGTACTTC. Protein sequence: CASRRPGQGYEQYF.

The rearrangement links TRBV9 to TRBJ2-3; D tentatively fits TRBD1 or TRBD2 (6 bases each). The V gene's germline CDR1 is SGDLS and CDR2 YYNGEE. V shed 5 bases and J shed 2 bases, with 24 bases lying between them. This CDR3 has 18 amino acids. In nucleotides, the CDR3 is TGTGCCAGCAGGCTCACCTCCGGGGGTACAGGGCACACAGATACGCAGTATTTT. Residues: CASRLTSGGTGHTDTQYF.